These 8 T cell receptor beta chains came from one sample sequenced in a study of T cell changes during pregnancy in multiple sclerosis. The assay was immunoSEQ multiplex PCR, and TCRdb's table has in-frame clones only and misses some. This table holds some 28,000 clones, about 89% found once. Here the sequenced sample was CD8+ T cells from peripheral blood mononuclear cells, taken before pregnancy. The receptors come from a female donor with multiple sclerosis, enrolled in a pregnancy study.

This clone has more than one count but fewer than ten. The rearrangement uses TRBV5-8 and TRBJ2-1; D ambiguous. V was shortened by 0 bases and J by 7 bases, with 5 bases between the two germline ends. Per germline, CDR1 SGHTS and CDR2 YDEGEE. The CDR3 totals 12 residues. CDR3 in amino acids: CASSLALNEQFF. CDR3 nucleotides: TGTGCCAGCAGCTTGGCCCTAAATGAGCAGTTCTTC.

The chain joins TRBV5-5 to TRBJ1-3, with TRBD1 identical over 8 bases. J lost 0 bases, V lost 4 bases, and 3 bases had no gene match. The CDR3 is made up of 15 amino acids. CDR1 SGHKS and CDR2 YYEKEE come from the germline V gene (reference sequence). CDR3 in amino acids: CASSLGTGSGNTIYF. Here the CDR3 DNA reads TGTGCCAGCAGCCTTGGGACAGGCTCTGGAAACACCATATATTTT.

The chain employs TRBV9 and TRBJ1-2; D unclear. Germline CDR1 is SGDLS and CDR2 is YYNGEE. Trimming removed 4 bases at V and 8 bases at J, with 18 bases between. There are 14 residues in the CDR3. The CDR3 reads CASSKWETGLGYTF. DNA of the CDR3: TGTGCCAGCAGCAAGTGGGAGACGGGCTTAGGCTACACCTTC.

The genes are TRBV28 and TRBJ2-1; 7 nucleotides line up with TRBD2. This CDR3 region has 15 residues. Losses at the gene ends were 0 bases for V and 5 bases for J; bases not matched to a gene: 4. Germline lookup yields CDR1 MDHEN and CDR2 SYDVKM. CDR3 nucleotide sequence: TGTGCCAGCAGTTTATGGAGGGGACTAAACAATGAGCAGTTCTTC. It specifies CASSLWRGLNNEQFF.

The CDR3: CASSLGRVTYNEQFF. In nucleotides, the CDR3 is TGTGCCAGCAGCTTGGGACGGGTTACCTACAATGAGCAGTTCTTC. The chain couples TRBV5-5 to TRBJ2-1; D gene ambiguous. This CDR3 has 15 amino acids. The germline V gene has CDR1 SGHKS and CDR2 YYEKEE (reference sequence). Trimming left V 0 bases short and J 2 bases short, with 9 bases between.

The gene calls are TRBV12-5 and TRBJ2-5, with 8 bases matching TRBD1. Germline V CDR1 and CDR2: LGHNT, FRNRAP. The CDR3 consists of 16 residues. V shed 2 bases and J 5 bases; nucleotides not matched to a gene: 10. The CDR3 reads CASGLPGTGPGETQYF. The CDR3 region has the DNA TGTGCTAGTGGTTTGCCTGGGACAGGTCCGGGGGAGACCCAGTACTTC.

This clone was observed once. The genes are TRBV2 and TRBJ2-7; 7 bases match TRBD1. The CDR3 covers 15 residues. Germline V gene sequence: CDR1 SNHLY, CDR2 FYNNEI. V lost 4 bases to trimming and J lost 2 bases; unmatched junction nucleotides: 8. The chain's CDR3 is CASSGRDRSPYEQYF. The CDR3 nucleotides are TGTGCCAGCAGTGGTCGGGACAGAAGTCCCTACGAGCAGTACTTC.

V usage is TRBV7-9 and J usage is TRBJ1-5; D uncertain. The V gene's germline CDR1 is SEHNR and CDR2 FQNEAQ (reference sequence). V was trimmed by 0 bases and J by 3 bases, leaving 9 bases between them. The CDR3 sequence is 15 residues long. CDR3 coding DNA: TGTGCCAGCAGCTTAGCGGGCGAACTCAATCAGCCCCAGCATTTT. It translates to CASSLAGELNQPQHF.